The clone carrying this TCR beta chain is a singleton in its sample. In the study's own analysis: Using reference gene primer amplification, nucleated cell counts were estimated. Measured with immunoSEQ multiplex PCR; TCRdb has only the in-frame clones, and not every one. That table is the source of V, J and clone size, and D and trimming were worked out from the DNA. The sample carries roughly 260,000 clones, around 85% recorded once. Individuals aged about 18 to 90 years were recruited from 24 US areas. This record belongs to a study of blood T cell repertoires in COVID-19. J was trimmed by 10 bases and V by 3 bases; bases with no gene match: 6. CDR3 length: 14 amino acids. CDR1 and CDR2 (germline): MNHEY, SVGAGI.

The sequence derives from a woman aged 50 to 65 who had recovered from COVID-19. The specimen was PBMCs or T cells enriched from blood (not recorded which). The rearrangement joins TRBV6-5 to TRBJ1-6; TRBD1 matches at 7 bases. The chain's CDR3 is CASSYLKGASPLHF. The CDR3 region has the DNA TGTGCCAGCAGTTATCTAAAGGGGGCCTCACCCCTCCACTTT.